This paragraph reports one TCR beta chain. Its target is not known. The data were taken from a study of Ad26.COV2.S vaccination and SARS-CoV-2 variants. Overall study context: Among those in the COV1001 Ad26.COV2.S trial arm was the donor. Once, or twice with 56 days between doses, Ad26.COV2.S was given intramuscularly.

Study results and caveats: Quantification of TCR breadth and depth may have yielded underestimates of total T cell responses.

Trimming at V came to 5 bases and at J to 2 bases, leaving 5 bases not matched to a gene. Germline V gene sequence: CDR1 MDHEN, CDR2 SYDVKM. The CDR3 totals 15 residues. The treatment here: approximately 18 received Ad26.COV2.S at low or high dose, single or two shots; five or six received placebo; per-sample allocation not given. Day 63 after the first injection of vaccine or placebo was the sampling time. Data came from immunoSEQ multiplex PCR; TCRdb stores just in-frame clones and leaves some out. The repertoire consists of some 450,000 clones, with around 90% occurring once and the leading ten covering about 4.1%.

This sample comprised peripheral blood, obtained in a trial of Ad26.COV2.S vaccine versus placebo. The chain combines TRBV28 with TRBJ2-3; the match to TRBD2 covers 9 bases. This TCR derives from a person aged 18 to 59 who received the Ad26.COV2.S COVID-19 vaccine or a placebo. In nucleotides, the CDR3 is TGTGCCAGCAGTGTGGGACTAGCAGACACAGATACGCAGTATTTT. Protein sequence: CASSVGLADTDTQYF.